A single sample is the source of the 16 T cell receptor beta chains below, sequenced in a study of OX40 agonist ivuxolimab in advanced cancers. Profiling relied on immunoSEQ multiplex PCR, and the TCRdb table lists in-frame clones only, not all of them. This table has tens of thousands of clones, about 86% appearing once. Sequences were derived from CD4+ or CD8+ T cells sorted from blood, sampled in a trial of the OX40 agonist ivuxolimab. These TCRs come from an adult with an advanced solid tumor such as melanoma, head and neck, liver or kidney cancer.

This clone was seen only once. The genes are TRBV11-2 and TRBJ2-7; 8 nucleotides line up with TRBD1. The CDR3 has 14 amino acids. V lost 5 bases, J lost 1 base, and 4 bases stayed unmatched. CDR1 is SGHAT and CDR2 is FQNNGV in the germline V gene. CDR3 residues: CASSADRASYEQYF. The DNA of the CDR3 is TGTGCCAGCAGCGCGGACAGGGCGTCCTACGAGCAGTACTTC. Full variable domain (outside the CDR3, taken from reference TRBV11-2 and TRBJ2-7): EAGVAQSPRYKIIEKRQSVAFWCNPISGHATLYWYQQILGQGPKLLIQFQNNGVVDDSQLPKDRFSAERLKGVDSTLKIQPAKLEDSAVYLCASSADRASYEQYFGPGTRLTVT.

The chain recombines TRBV19 with TRBJ2-1; TRBD2 matches 13 bases. CDR3 length: 15 residues. V shed 6 bases and J 10 bases; nucleotides not matched to a gene: 9. Germline CDR1 is LNHDA and CDR2 is SQIVND (reference sequence). The CDR3 region is CASRLTGTSGKEQFF. The CDR3 DNA reads as TGTGCCAGTAGATTAACCGGGACTAGCGGGAAAGAGCAGTTCTTC.

The chain carries TRBV13 and TRBJ2-7, with no clear D. The CDR3 is made up of 13 amino acids. CDR1 is PRHDT and CDR2 is FYEKMQ in the germline V gene (reference sequence). V shed 3 bases and J shed 2 bases, with 8 bases lying between them. This CDR3 reads CASSFGSTYEQYF. The CDR3 DNA reads as TGTGCCAGCAGCTTTGGCTCAACCTACGAGCAGTACTTC. Full variable domain (missing parts from reference TRBV13 and TRBJ2-7): AAGVIQSPRHLIKEKRETATLKCYPIPRHDTVYWYQQGPGQDPQFLISFYEKMQSDKGSIPDRFSAQQFSDYHSELNMSSLELGDSALYFCASSFGSTYEQYFGPGTRLTVT.

This clone is labeled medium-sized. The chain joins TRBV30 to TRBJ1-1; weak D call: TRBD1 (5 bases). Germline V gene data show CDR1 as GTSNPN and CDR2 as SVGIG (reference sequence). The germline V and J ends were trimmed by 1 base and 3 bases, with 9 bases remaining between them. This CDR3 is 13 amino acids long. Written as DNA, the CDR3 is TGTGCCTGGAGTGAGACAGTTCACACTGAAGCTTTCTTT. This codes for CAWSETVHTEAFF.

The chain combines TRBV7-2 with TRBJ1-2, with 7 bases lining up with TRBD1. V gave up 5 bases and J gave up 2 bases; unmatched junction bases: 5. This CDR3 contains 14 residues. The germline V gene encodes CDR1 SGHTA and CDR2 FQGNSA. CDR3 DNA sequence: TGTGCCAGCAGCCCCAAGACAGGGAACTATGGCTACACCTTC. It is translated as CASSPKTGNYGYTF.

The chain is built from TRBV27 and TRBJ1-2; 9 bases map to TRBD1. The CDR3 covers 16 residues. Per germline, CDR1 MNHEY and CDR2 SMNVEV (reference sequence). V shed 0 bases, J shed 2 bases, and the junction held 4 bases outside the gene matches. CDR3 in DNA: TGTGCCAGCAGTTTATCGGTCGGACAGGGGAACTATGGCTACACCTTC. It specifies CASSLSVGQGNYGYTF.

The rearrangement links TRBV5-8 to TRBJ2-7, with a possible D match to TRBD2 (5 bases). CDR1 SGHTS and CDR2 YDEGEE come from the germline V gene. Trimming stripped 0 bases from V and 3 bases from J, with 10 bases between. The CDR3 has 14 amino acids. The DNA of the CDR3 is TGTGCCAGCAGCTTGGCTTACCGGGACTACGAGCAGTACTTC. Its translation: CASSLAYRDYEQYF.

The chain joins TRBV11-3 to TRBJ2-1; D possibly corresponds to TRBD2 (6 bases). This CDR3 contains 14 residues. The germline V gene has CDR1 SGHNT and CDR2 YENEEA. With 1 base removed from V and 8 bases from J, the gap between germline ends came to 12 bases. The CDR3, as DNA: TGTGCCAGCAGCTTAGGGGGACTGCGGGATGAGCAGTTCTTC. Amino acids: CASSLGGLRDEQFF.

The rearrangement uses TRBV7-8 and TRBJ2-3, with D possibly being TRBD1 (6 bases). The CDR3 runs to 16 residues. The germline V gene encodes CDR1 SGHVS and CDR2 FQNEAQ. Trimming cost V 3 bases and J 0 bases, with 13 bases left between them. DNA for the CDR3: TGTGCCAGCAGCTTGGGGGCAGGTCGTAGCACAGATACGCAGTATTTT. Its translation is CASSLGAGRSTDTQYF. Looking up the rest from reference TRBV7-8 and TRBJ2-3 gives the full variable domain: GAGVSQSPRYKVAKRGQDVALRCDPISGHVSLFWYQQALGQGPEFLTYFQNEAQLDKSGLPSDRFFAERPEGSVSTLKIQRTQQEDSAVYLCASSLGAGRSTDTQYFGPGTRLTVL.

This chain joins TRBV6-5 and TRBJ1-1; D uncertain. The CDR3 loop spans 9 amino acids. V was shortened by 11 bases and J by 0 bases, with 1 base between the two germline ends. The germline gives CDR1 MNHEY, CDR2 SVGAGI. DNA of the CDR3: TGTGCCTTGAACACTGAAGCTTTCTTT. Residues: CALNTEAFF.

This clone showed up many times. The V and J genes are TRBV7-9 and TRBJ1-1; perhaps TRBD1 as D (6 bases). The CDR3 is 14 amino acids. Trimming removed 5 bases at V and 3 bases at J, with 13 bases between. Looked up from germline, CDR1 is SEHNR and CDR2 is FQNEAQ (reference sequence). The CDR3 loop is CASSTSRQDTEAFF. The CDR3 nucleotides read TGTGCCAGCAGCACGTCCCGACAGGACACTGAAGCTTTCTTT.

The chain recombines TRBV27 with TRBJ1-2; a weak D match, TRBD1 (5 bases). V was pared by 0 bases and J by 5 bases, with 13 bases between. CDR1 is MNHEY, CDR2 SMNVEV, per germline (reference sequence). The CDR3 loop spans 15 amino acids. CDR3 bases: TGTGCCAGCAGTTTATCGTCGGGGCTTCGGTATGGCTACACCTTC. Encoded protein: CASSLSSGLRYGYTF.

This chain joins TRBV19 and TRBJ1-1; D is unclear. This CDR3 region has 14 residues. CDR1 and CDR2 from the germline V gene are LNHDA and SQIVND (reference sequence). V lost 9 bases, J lost 4 bases, and 18 bases lay in between. For the CDR3, the DNA is TGTGCCAGCAAGACACCCCTGAGAGGCACTGAAGCTTTCTTT. It yields the protein CASKTPLRGTEAFF.

The genes are TRBV11-3 and TRBJ1-4; D uncertain. V was pared by 2 bases and J by 4 bases, with 11 bases between. The V gene's germline CDR1 is SGHNT and CDR2 YENEEA. This CDR3 comprises 15 residues. The CDR3 DNA follows: TGTGCCAGCAGCTTAAAACGACGGCTTAATGAAAAACTGTTTTTT. This translates into CASSLKRRLNEKLFF.

The rearrangement links TRBV6-5 to TRBJ1-1, with D tentatively TRBD1 (5 bases). The CDR3 extends over 14 amino acids. V gave up 6 bases and J gave up 3 bases, with 14 bases separating them. Per the germline V gene, CDR1 is MNHEY and CDR2 is SVGAGI. The CDR3 reads CASRRQMGDTEAFF. In DNA form, the CDR3 reads TGTGCCAGCAGACGACAGATGGGGGACACTGAAGCTTTCTTT.

The chain employs TRBV2 and TRBJ2-5; 8 bases agree with TRBD1. The length of the CDR3 is 15 residues. From germline, CDR1 is SNHLY and CDR2 FYNNEI. V gave up 7 bases and J gave up 1 base; unmatched junction bases: 8. The CDR3 loop is CASTQGTGLQETQYF. CDR3 DNA: TGTGCCAGCACGCAGGGGACAGGCCTCCAAGAGACCCAGTACTTC.